The 14 T cell receptor beta chains in this list originate from one sample, sequenced in a study of blood T cell repertoires in COVID-19 (dated by TCRdb to the early 2020s). The method was the immunoSEQ multiplex PCR assay. The clones in this table, taken by TCRdb from immuneACCESS, are in-frame only. Not every clone is retained; where verified, under half of the shortfall comes from an unresolved V gene, and the cause of the rest is unknown. This sample comprises roughly 140,000 clones, less than 85% of them detected only once. The top ten constitute over 7.5% of the sample. Sequencing was carried out using peripheral blood. Receptors were obtained from a woman of 80 years or more in a cohort sampled during active or convalescent COVID-19.

A single count supports this clone. This chain uses TRBV18 with TRBJ2-5, with 8 bases lining up with TRBD1. The CDR3 spans 15 residues. Germline V gene data show CDR1 as KGHSH and CDR2 as LQKENI. V gave up 5 bases and J gave up 4 bases; unmatched junction bases: 9. CDR3 residues: CASSSSQDRGETQYF. Here the CDR3 DNA reads TGTGCCAGCTCATCCTCCCAAGACAGGGGAGAGACCCAGTACTTC.

A few counts support this clone. The J gene is TRBJ2-1, the V gene TRBV2, with 8 bases identical to TRBD2. Trimming removed 7 bases from V and 4 bases from J; junction bases left unmatched: 6. The CDR3 is 14 amino acids. Germline values: CDR1 SNHLY, CDR2 FYNNEI. CDR3 coding DNA: TGTGCCAGCAACGGACTAGCCGCTTACAATGAGCAGTTCTTC. Translating gives CASNGLAAYNEQFF.

The gene calls are TRBV7-8 and TRBJ1-6; 9 bases line up with TRBD1. Germline CDR1 is SGHVS and CDR2 is FQNEAQ. This CDR3 has 14 residues. V trimming: 3 bases; J trimming: 9 bases; junction bases outside the gene matches: 3. The CDR3 bases are TGTGCCAGCAGCTTTCCGGGACAGGGTTCACCCCTCCACTTT. This encodes CASSFPGQGSPLHF. Supplemented by reference TRBV7-8 and TRBJ1-6, the full variable domain reads GAGVSQSPRYKVAKRGQDVALRCDPISGHVSLFWYQQALGQGPEFLTYFQNEAQLDKSGLPSDRFFAERPEGSVSTLKIQRTQQEDSAVYLCASSFPGQGSPLHFGNGTRLTVT.

This chain joins TRBV30 and TRBJ2-1; 7 nucleotides line up with TRBD1. The CDR3 is 14 amino acids. J was trimmed by 3 bases and V by 0 bases; bases with no gene match: 2. Looked up from germline, CDR1 is GTSNPN and CDR2 is SVGIG (reference sequence). CDR3 nucleotide sequence: TGTGCCTGGAGTGTGACAGGGCTCTACAATGAGCAGTTCTTC. Translation gives CAWSVTGLYNEQFF.

The V gene is TRBV6-5, the J gene TRBJ1-1; unclear D gene. V lost 8 bases and J 4 bases, leaving 14 bases between the germline ends. CDR3 length: 13 amino acids. Germline V CDR1 and CDR2: MNHEY, SVGAGI. As DNA, the CDR3 is TGTGCCAGCCTTCCCGGGGTTGGCACTGAAGCTTTCTTT. Translation gives CASLPGVGTEAFF.

The chain links TRBV27 to TRBJ1-1; the D is unclear. Germline CDR1 reads MNHEY; CDR2 reads SMNVEV (reference sequence). The CDR3 runs 15 residues. The V gene lost 1 base and the J gene lost 0 bases, with 9 bases spanning the gap. The CDR3 region is CASSLFGEMNTEAFF. The DNA for the CDR3 is TGTGCCAGCAGTTTATTCGGGGAAATGAACACTGAAGCTTTCTTT.

Only one count was recorded for this clone. The chain recombines TRBV2 with TRBJ1-2; D not certain. V shed 9 bases and J shed 2 bases, with 22 bases lying between them. CDR1 and CDR2 (germline): SNHLY, FYNNEI. The length of the CDR3 is 16 residues. The CDR3 DNA is TGTGCCAGTACCAATACTAAGGCCTACAAGAACTATGGCTACACCTTC. It encodes CASTNTKAYKNYGYTF. Variable domain in full (rest from reference TRBV2 and TRBJ1-2): EPEVTQTPSHQVTQMGQEVILRCVPISNHLYFYWYRQILGQKVEFLVSFYNNEISEKSEIFDDQFSVERPDGSNFTLKIRSTKLEDSAMYFCASTNTKAYKNYGYTFGSGTRLTVV.

V usage is TRBV30 and J usage is TRBJ1-1, with 7 bases matching TRBD1. Per germline, CDR1 GTSNPN and CDR2 SVGIG (reference sequence). V lost 3 bases to trimming and J lost 3 bases; unmatched junction nucleotides: 7. This CDR3 contains 14 residues. As DNA, the CDR3 is TGTGCCTGGAGCTCGATGACAGGGTACACTGAAGCTTTCTTT. It is translated as CAWSSMTGYTEAFF.

This clone was observed a single time. V gene TRBV21-1 combines with J gene TRBJ2-2; the table's TRBD2 call for D was not verified on the DNA. TRBV21-1 is a recognized pseudogene. The CDR3 covers 15 residues. The CDR3 spells CASGNPRASGRELFF. For the CDR3, the DNA is TGTGCCAGCGGAAATCCGAGGGCTAGCGGACGGGAGCTGTTTTTT.

The V gene is TRBV5-6, the J gene TRBJ1-4; 8 positions match TRBD1. V lost 4 bases and J lost 2; bases outside the gene matches: 4. This CDR3 spans 15 amino acids. Germline V gene sequence: CDR1 SGHDT, CDR2 YYEEEE. The CDR3 region is CASSATGVTNEKLFF. The CDR3, as DNA: TGTGCCAGCAGCGCGACAGGGGTGACTAATGAAAAACTGTTTTTT.

The CDR3 spells CASSPPRRGGSTEAFF. For the CDR3, the DNA is TGTGCCAGCTCACCCCCCCGGAGGGGTGGGTCGACTGAAGCTTTCTTT. The chain uses TRBV18 and TRBJ1-1; a possible D gene is TRBD1 (5 bases). Looked up from germline, CDR1 is KGHSH and CDR2 is LQKENI. The CDR3 runs 16 residues. The ends were cut back, 3 bases at V and 5 bases at J, with 19 bases in the middle.

The V gene is TRBV6-4, the J gene TRBJ1-3, with 7 positions matching TRBD1. This CDR3 contains 14 residues. Germline V gene data show CDR1 as MRHNA and CDR2 as SNTAGT. V gave up 7 bases and J gave up 4 bases; unmatched junction bases: 7. CDR3 sequence: CASMNRGLGNTIYF. The DNA of the CDR3 is TGTGCCAGCATGAATAGGGGGCTCGGAAACACCATATATTTT.

J is TRBJ1-2 and V is TRBV25-1, with D possibly TRBD1 on 5 matching bases. The V end lost 4 bases, the J end lost 4 bases, and 10 bases lay between the germline ends. This CDR3 has 13 amino acids. Germline V gives CDR1 MGHDK, CDR2 SYGVNS. CDR3 sequence (DNA): TGTGCCAGCAGTGCCCAGGGTGGCTATGGCTACACCTTC. Translation: CASSAQGGYGYTF.

The chain couples TRBV10-3 to TRBJ2-2; 10 nucleotides agree with TRBD2. The germline V gene has CDR1 ENHRY and CDR2 SYGVKD. V lost 9 bases and J lost 3; bases outside the gene matches: 7. The CDR3 consists of 15 residues. The CDR3 is CAINRGLADTGELFF. The CDR3 nucleotides are TGTGCCATTAATAGAGGACTAGCGGACACCGGGGAGCTGTTTTTT.